This TCR beta chain was recorded in a study of blood T cell repertoires in COVID-19. Across the study: Acute and convalescent COVID-19 specimens originated in the United States, Italy and Spain.

Method: immunoSEQ multiplex PCR; TCRdb's copy keeps in-frame clones and lacks some. Seen here are some 200,000 clones, roughly 76% observed once, and the top ten hold about 10%. Germline V CDR1 and CDR2: PRHDT, FYEKMQ (reference sequence). V dropped 2 bases and J dropped 0; count of bases not matched to a gene: 10. This CDR3 is built from 20 residues. The sequencing sample was made of peripheral blood. This clonotype was obtained from a woman aged 40 to 50 with COVID-19, enrolled during active disease. V is TRBV13 and J is TRBJ2-2; 12 bases fit TRBD2. The chain's CDR3 is CASSLYSRTSGKTNTGELFF. CDR3 bases: TGTGCCAGCAGCTTATATTCCCGGACTAGCGGGAAAACGAACACCGGGGAGCTGTTTTTT.